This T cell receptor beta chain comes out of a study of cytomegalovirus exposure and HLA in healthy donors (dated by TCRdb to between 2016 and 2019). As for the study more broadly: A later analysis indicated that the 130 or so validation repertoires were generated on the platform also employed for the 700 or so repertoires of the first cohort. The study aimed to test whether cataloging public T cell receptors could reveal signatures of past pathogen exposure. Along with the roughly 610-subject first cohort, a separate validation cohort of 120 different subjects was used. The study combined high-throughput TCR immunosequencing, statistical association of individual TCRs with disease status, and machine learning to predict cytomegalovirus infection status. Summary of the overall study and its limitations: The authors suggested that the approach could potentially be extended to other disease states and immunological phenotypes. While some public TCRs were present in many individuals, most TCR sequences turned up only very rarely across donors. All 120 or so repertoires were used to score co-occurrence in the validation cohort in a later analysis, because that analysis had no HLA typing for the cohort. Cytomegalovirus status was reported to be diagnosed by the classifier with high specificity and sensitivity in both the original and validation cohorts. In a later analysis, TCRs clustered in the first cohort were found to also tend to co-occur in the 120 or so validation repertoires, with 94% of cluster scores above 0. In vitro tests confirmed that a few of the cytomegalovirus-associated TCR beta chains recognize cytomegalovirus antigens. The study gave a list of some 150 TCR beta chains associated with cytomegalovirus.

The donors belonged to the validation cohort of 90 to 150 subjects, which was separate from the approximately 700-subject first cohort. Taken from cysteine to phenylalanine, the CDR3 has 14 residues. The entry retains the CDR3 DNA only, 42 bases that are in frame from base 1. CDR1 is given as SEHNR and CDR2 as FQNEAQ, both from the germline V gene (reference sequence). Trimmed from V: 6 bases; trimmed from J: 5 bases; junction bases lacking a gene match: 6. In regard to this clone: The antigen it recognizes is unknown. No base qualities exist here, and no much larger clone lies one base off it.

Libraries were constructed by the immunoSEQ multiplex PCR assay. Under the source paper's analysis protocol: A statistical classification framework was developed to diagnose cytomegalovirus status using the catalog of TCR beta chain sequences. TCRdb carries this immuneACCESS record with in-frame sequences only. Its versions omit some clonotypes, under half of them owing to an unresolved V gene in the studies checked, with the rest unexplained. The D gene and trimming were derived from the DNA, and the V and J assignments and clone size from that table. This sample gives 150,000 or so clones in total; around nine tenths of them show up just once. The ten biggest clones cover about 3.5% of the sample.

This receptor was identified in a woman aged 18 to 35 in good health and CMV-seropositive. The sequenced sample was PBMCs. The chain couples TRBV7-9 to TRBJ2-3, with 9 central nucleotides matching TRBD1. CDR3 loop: CASRQRTGVDTQYF. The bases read TGTGCCAGCAGACAAAGGACAGGGGTAGATACGCAGTATTTT. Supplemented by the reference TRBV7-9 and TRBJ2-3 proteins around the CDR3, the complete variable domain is DTGVSQNPRHKITKRGQNVTFRCDPISEHNRLYWYRQTLGQGPEFLTYFQNEAQLEKSRLLSDRFSAERPKGSFSTLEIQRTEQGDSAMYLCASRQRTGVDTQYFGPGTRLTVL.